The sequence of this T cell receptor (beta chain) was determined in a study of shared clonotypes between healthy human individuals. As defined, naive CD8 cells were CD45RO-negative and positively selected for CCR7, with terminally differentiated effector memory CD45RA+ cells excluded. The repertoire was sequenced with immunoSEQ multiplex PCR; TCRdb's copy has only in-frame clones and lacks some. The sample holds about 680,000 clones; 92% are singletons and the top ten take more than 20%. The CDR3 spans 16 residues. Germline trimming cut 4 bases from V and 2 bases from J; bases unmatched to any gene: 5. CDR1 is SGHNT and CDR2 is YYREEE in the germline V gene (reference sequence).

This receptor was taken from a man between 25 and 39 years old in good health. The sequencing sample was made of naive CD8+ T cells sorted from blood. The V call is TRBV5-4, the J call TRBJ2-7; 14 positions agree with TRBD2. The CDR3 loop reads CASSQGTSGSPYEQYF. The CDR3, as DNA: TGTGCCAGCAGCCAGGGGACTAGCGGGAGCCCCTACGAGCAGTACTTC.